This T cell receptor beta chain was captured in a study of molecular identifiers for immune sequencing clone quantification. With respect to this clonotype: Given a much more abundant clone one base away, this may be a read error.

TCRdb recomputed calls from the PCR reads with MiXCR, one row per CDR3 protein. The table has 63,000 or so distinct CDR3 sequences, 17% seen once. Investigators produced naive CD8 libraries from approximately 20,000 to 1,000,000 sorted cells, drawing on 10%, 30% or 50% RNA. This CDR3 contains 14 residues. From germline, CDR1 is ENHRY and CDR2 SYGVKD. The rearrangement joins TRBV10-3 to TRBJ2-2, with D possibly TRBD2 on 6 matching bases. Material: naive CD8+ T cells from blood, with Jurkat cell RNA spiked in. Subset specified: FACS-sorted CD8+CD4-CCR7+CD45RA+ naive T cells. This TCR derives from a human donor in good health. Some libraries in this study had Jurkat cell RNA spiked in. The CDR3 here is CAISDAQTTGGLFF. CDR3 bases: TGTGCCATCAGTGACGCGCAGACCACCGGGGGGCTGTTTTTT.